This T cell receptor (beta chain) was sequenced for a study of blood T cell repertoires in COVID-19. Sequencing used immunoSEQ multiplex PCR; TCRdb keeps in-frame clones, though not all of them. The sample consists of 240,000 or so clones, more than 75% of them appearing once. This TCR was recovered from a woman in her 70s with active or convalescent COVID-19. Sequenced input: peripheral blood.

This chain's CDR3 is CASSLEGQGYTGELFF. In DNA, the CDR3 is TGTGCCAGCAGCTTGGAGGGACAGGGGTATACCGGGGAGCTGTTTTTT. This chain connects TRBV5-8 to TRBJ2-2; 10 bases fit TRBD1. Germline CDR1 SGHTS, CDR2 YDEGEE. CDR3 size: 16 residues. V gave up 0 bases and J gave up 5 bases; unmatched junction bases: 4.